Listed here are 12 T cell receptor beta chains from one sample, sequenced in a study of T-cell memory formation after mild COVID-19. MiXCR, applied by TCRdb to the 5' RACE reads, yields one record per CDR3 protein. The data contain 95,000 to 120,000 distinct CDR3 sequences, 15% to 20% of them singletons. The specimen sequenced was PBMCs or a T cell subset sorted from them (not recorded which). The source of these receptors is a man aged 18-30 years who had mild COVID-19 (a few samples of this study predate the infection). Cell type and time point are not known.

The V call is TRBV20-1, the J call TRBJ1-6; the match to TRBD1 covers 9 bases. The V segment lost 5 bases and the J segment 4 bases; nucleotides outside the gene matches: 6. This CDR3 is 15 amino acids long. CDR1 DFQATT and CDR2 SNEGSKA come from the germline V gene (reference sequence). The CDR3 DNA follows: TGCAGTGCTTCCATCGACAGGGGGTATAATTCACCCCTCCACTTT. Protein sequence: CSASIDRGYNSPLHF.

This clonotype was found a few times. This rearrangement joins TRBV5-1 to TRBJ2-3; D is ambiguous. V was shortened by 5 bases and J by 5 bases, with 15 bases between the two germline ends. The germline CDR1 and CDR2 sequences are SGHRS and YFSETQ. The CDR3 sequence is 14 residues long. The CDR3 bases are TGCGCCAGCAGTGGAGATTCTCGGAGAGATACGCAGTATTTT. As protein: CASSGDSRRDTQYF.

There are a few counts of this clonotype. The V and J genes are TRBV24-1 and TRBJ2-5; possibly TRBD1 for D (6 bases). V was cut by 4 bases and J by 5 bases, with 13 bases left in between. The CDR3 is 14 residues long. Germline assignment: CDR1 KGHDR and CDR2 SFDVKD. The DNA for the CDR3 is TGTGCCACCAGTGAGCGTACAGGGACGGAGACCCAGTACTTC. Residues: CATSERTGTETQYF.

V usage is TRBV11-2 and J usage is TRBJ1-5, with D possibly matching TRBD1 (5 bases). Trimming took off 5 bases at V and 3 bases at J, with 14 bases between the two ends. The CDR3 runs to 15 residues. The germline V gene encodes CDR1 SGHAT and CDR2 FQNNGV. CDR3 DNA: TGTGCCAGCAGCGGCGGGGGGGACTTCAATCAGCCCCAGCATTTT. Encoded protein: CASSGGGDFNQPQHF.

The rearrangement joins TRBV7-2 to TRBJ1-5; D is uncertain. Germline lookup yields CDR1 SGHTA and CDR2 FQGNSA. The CDR3 loop spans 13 amino acids. Trimming shortened V by 5 bases and J by 6 bases, and 11 bases separated the two germline ends. CDR3 loop: CASSPRGSQPQHF. In DNA, the CDR3 is TGTGCCAGCAGCCCGCGCGGATCTCAGCCCCAGCATTTT.

This chain links TRBV7-2 with TRBJ2-3, with D unclear. Germline V gene sequence: CDR1 SGHTA, CDR2 FQGNSA. Trimming removed 2 bases from V and 0 bases from J, with 6 bases in between. This CDR3 spans 14 amino acids. The CDR3: CASSLMASTDTQYF. CDR3 DNA sequence: TGTGCCAGCAGCTTAATGGCGAGCACAGATACGCAGTATTTT.

This clonotype occurred a few times. V and J are TRBV6-5 and TRBJ1-2, with TRBD1 as a possible D gene (5 bases). V dropped 2 bases and J dropped 6 bases, with 10 bases sitting between them. The length of the CDR3 is 13 residues. CDR1 and CDR2 (germline): MNHEY, SVGAGI. CDR3 DNA: TGTGCCAGCAGTTACCGGGGCCGTCATGGCTACACCTTC. Its translation: CASSYRGRHGYTF.

This clonotype showed up just a few times. A read error is likely, as this CDR3 ends without the conserved phenylalanine or tryptophan. The DNA is left out, because the CDR3 cannot be placed on it with certainty; the CDR3 is given as TCRdb lists it. The chain employs TRBV5-1 and TRBJ2-4; the D segment call TRBD1 is taken from the table without a DNA check. The germline V gene has CDR1 SGHRS and CDR2 YFSETQ. With termini counted, the CDR3 has 9 amino acids. The CDR3 spells CATHRGLHP.

The chain carries TRBV6-2 or TRBV6-3 and TRBJ2-1; D possibly corresponds to TRBD2 (6 bases). The CDR3 is made up of 15 amino acids. The V and J ends lost 8 bases and 4 bases respectively, with 18 bases between them. CDR1 is MNHEY, CDR2 SVGEGT, per germline. The chain's CDR3 is CASSVLRGPYNEQFF. As DNA, the CDR3 is TGTGCCAGCTCCGTCCTGCGGGGACCTTACAATGAGCAGTTCTTC.

This clonotype was observed a few times. The V and J genes are TRBV7-3 and TRBJ2-7; D might be TRBD2 (6 bases). In germline, CDR1 is SGHTA, CDR2 FQGTGA. V was pared by 5 bases and J by 6 bases, with 26 bases between. This CDR3 is built from 17 residues. The CDR3 DNA reads as TGTGCCAGCAGCCACAGAATATCCACCTGGAGGGCGGGCGAGCAGTACGTC. Amino acid sequence: CASSHRISTWRAGEQYV.

This rearrangement joins TRBV19 to TRBJ2-7; 9 bases agree with TRBD1. The V and J ends lost 11 bases and 0 bases, in that order; junction bases with no gene match: 8. CDR3 length: 14 residues. CDR1 and CDR2 (germline): LNHDA, SQIVND (reference sequence). CDR3 in DNA: TGTGCCCACGTGGACAGGGGATTCTCCTACGAGCAGTACGTC. Amino acids: CAHVDRGFSYEQYV.

This clonotype has more than one count but fewer than ten. This chain joins TRBV12-3 or TRBV12-4 and TRBJ2-7; D is uncertain. This CDR3 has 14 amino acids. Trimming pared 5 bases from V and 0 bases from J, leaving 11 bases between. This chain's CDR3 is CASSGQASSYEQYV. The CDR3, as DNA: TGTGCCAGCAGTGGCCAGGCGTCCTCCTACGAGCAGTACGTC.